Each of the 29 T cell receptor beta chains below was sequenced from the same sample in a study of T cell changes during pregnancy in multiple sclerosis. Method: immunoSEQ multiplex PCR; TCRdb's copy keeps in-frame clones and lacks some. The sample lists about 36,000 clones; roughly 92% were seen once. The sequenced sample was PBMCs (not recorded whether the cells were cultured). The receptors were gathered from a female donor with multiple sclerosis, enrolled in a pregnancy study.

The chain uses TRBV4-1 and TRBJ2-3; 8 nucleotides agree with TRBD1. This CDR3 has 16 amino acids. With V trimmed by 2 bases and J by 3 bases, 7 bases remained unmatched. CDR1 is MGHRA and CDR2 is YSYEKL in the germline V gene. The CDR3 bases are TGCGCCAGCAGCCAATACCCAGGGGGCCTGACAGATACGCAGTATTTT. Amino acid sequence: CASSQYPGGLTDTQYF.

The chain employs TRBV25-1 and TRBJ1-1; 7 nucleotides match TRBD1. CDR1 is MGHDK and CDR2 is SYGVNS in the germline V gene. CDR3 length: 15 amino acids. The V segment lost 7 bases and the J segment 0 bases; nucleotides outside the gene matches: 8. CDR3 region: CASNETGELNTEAFF. CDR3 DNA: TGTGCCAGCAACGAAACAGGGGAGTTGAACACTGAAGCTTTCTTT.

The chain carries TRBV18 and TRBJ1-2; 10 bases are a match to TRBD1. Germline CDR1 and CDR2: KGHSH and LQKENI. With V trimmed by 2 bases and J by 4 bases, 13 bases remained unmatched. CDR3 length equals 18 residues. The CDR3 is CASSPVGPGQGFPYGYTF. The CDR3 DNA follows: TGTGCCAGCTCACCAGTGGGACCGGGACAGGGGTTCCCCTATGGCTACACCTTC.

The genes are TRBV6-1 and TRBJ2-7, with D unclear. Per germline, CDR1 MNHNS and CDR2 SASEGT. The CDR3 has 13 residues. V lost 2 bases to trimming and J lost 1 base, with 6 bases between them. The CDR3 region has the DNA TGTGCCAGCAGTGAACAGGCTTCCTACGAGCAGTACTTC. Translating it yields CASSEQASYEQYF.

The rearrangement uses TRBV7-8 and TRBJ1-1; D gene ambiguous. Germline V lookup: CDR1 SGHVS, CDR2 FQNEAQ. V was clipped by 2 bases and J by 4 bases, with 5 bases between them. There are 12 residues in the CDR3. The CDR3 region has the DNA TGTGCCAGCAGCTTAAGGTCCACTGAAGCTTTCTTT. Encoded protein: CASSLRSTEAFF. Combining the CDR3 with reference TRBV7-8 and TRBJ1-1 gives the whole variable domain GAGVSQSPRYKVAKRGQDVALRCDPISGHVSLFWYQQALGQGPEFLTYFQNEAQLDKSGLPSDRFFAERPEGSVSTLKIQRTQQEDSAVYLCASSLRSTEAFFGQGTRLTVV.

The gene calls are TRBV10-3 and TRBJ1-1; tentative D call: TRBD1 (5 bases). Between the trimmed V and J ends, which lost 6 bases and 5 bases, there was a span of 16 bases. The CDR3 is made up of 14 amino acids. Germline V gives CDR1 ENHRY, CDR2 SYGVKD. CDR3 amino acids: CAIRESQGDTEAFF. The CDR3 DNA is TGTGCCATCAGGGAGAGCCAAGGGGATACTGAAGCTTTCTTT.

The chain couples TRBV11-2 to TRBJ2-1; tentatively, D is TRBD2 (6 bases). V shed 2 bases and J shed 3 bases, with 8 bases lying between them. The germline V gene has CDR1 SGHAT and CDR2 FQNNGV. The CDR3 totals 14 residues. The CDR3 loop reads CASSLLSGYNEQFF. The CDR3 DNA follows: TGTGCCAGCAGCTTACTTAGCGGCTACAATGAGCAGTTCTTC.

This clone appeared a single time. The J gene is TRBJ1-1, the V gene TRBV10-3, with D unclear. With 4 bases removed from V and 0 bases from J, the gap between germline ends came to 21 bases. The CDR3 has 18 residues. Germline-derived CDR1 and CDR2 are ENHRY and SYGVKD. The CDR3 reads CAISVNLGFGGMNTEAFF. The DNA of the CDR3 is TGTGCCATCAGTGTCAATCTTGGATTTGGTGGAATGAACACTGAAGCTTTCTTT.

V usage is TRBV28 and J usage is TRBJ1-3; D is unclear. V lost 4 bases to trimming and J lost 0 bases, with 10 bases between them. The CDR3 is 15 residues long. Germline CDR1 MDHEN, CDR2 SYDVKM. The CDR3 protein is CASSYRPGSGNTIYF. CDR3 nucleotides: TGTGCCAGCAGTTACCGGCCAGGCTCTGGAAACACCATATATTTT.

This clone was recorded once. V usage is TRBV28 and J usage is TRBJ2-5, with 7 bases identical to TRBD1. The CDR3 is 15 amino acids. Losses at the gene ends were 7 bases for V and 5 bases for J; bases not matched to a gene: 13. Germline V gives CDR1 MDHEN, CDR2 SYDVKM. The CDR3 protein is CASIKDRVGRETQYF. In DNA, the CDR3 is TGTGCCAGCATCAAAGACAGGGTGGGTCGGGAGACCCAGTACTTC.

This chain links TRBV6-1 with TRBJ2-5; 7 bases match TRBD2. The CDR3 is 15 residues long. Germline CDR1 reads MNHNS; CDR2 reads SASEGT. The junction had 4 bases not matched to a gene; V was cut back by 1 base and J by 2 bases. The CDR3 bases are TGTGCCAGCAGTGAAGAGGTGGGAGGGCAAGAGACCCAGTACTTC. Its translation: CASSEEVGGQETQYF.

The rearrangement links TRBV4-1 to TRBJ2-1; 8 positions match TRBD2. The CDR3 covers 21 residues. The V gene end was trimmed by 2 bases and the J gene end by 0 bases; junction bases not matched to a gene: 18. The germline gives CDR1 MGHRA, CDR2 YSYEKL. The DNA for the CDR3 is TGCGCCAGCAGCCAAAGAAATTCCCCCCGACTAGCGACCGACTCCTACAATGAGCAGTTCTTC. This translates into CASSQRNSPRLATDSYNEQFF.

This clone was recorded only once. The rearrangement links TRBV18 to TRBJ2-5, with a weak D call TRBD1 (6 bases). V lost 8 bases and J 1 base, leaving 11 bases between the germline ends. The length of the CDR3 is 13 residues. Germline assignment: CDR1 KGHSH and CDR2 LQKENI. The CDR3 DNA follows: TGTGCCAGCGCCACAGGGTCCCAAGAGACCCAGTACTTC. This sequence encodes CASATGSQETQYF.

This rearrangement joins TRBV11-3 to TRBJ2-7; TRBD1 matches 10 bases. V trimming: 1 base; J trimming: 4 bases; junction bases outside the gene matches: 7. Germline CDR1 SGHNT, CDR2 YENEEA. This CDR3 has 16 residues. The CDR3 region is CASSLGVGQGRYEQYF. The CDR3 bases are TGTGCCAGCAGCTTAGGAGTGGGACAGGGGAGGTACGAGCAGTACTTC.

Here the CDR3 reads CASSDFGLAGGQNTDTQYF. The CDR3, as DNA: TGTGCCAGCAGTGACTTCGGACTAGCGGGAGGGCAAAACACAGATACGCAGTATTTT. The rearrangement uses TRBV6-4 and TRBJ2-3; 15 bases align to TRBD2. After removal of 1 base from V and 2 bases from J, the junction contained 7 bases not matched to a gene. CDR1 and CDR2 (germline): MRHNA, SNTAGT. The CDR3 is 19 residues long.

The chain joins TRBV2 to TRBJ1-1; perhaps TRBD1 as D (5 bases). In germline, CDR1 is SNHLY, CDR2 FYNNEI. Trimming pared 6 bases from V and 0 bases from J, leaving 20 bases between. The length of the CDR3 is 17 residues. The CDR3 nucleotides read TGTGCCAGCAGACTGAGATCAGGGAGGTCGGTGAACACTGAAGCTTTCTTT. It codes for CASRLRSGRSVNTEAFF. Full variable domain (rest looked up from reference TRBV2 and TRBJ1-1): EPEVTQTPSHQVTQMGQEVILRCVPISNHLYFYWYRQILGQKVEFLVSFYNNEISEKSEIFDDQFSVERPDGSNFTLKIRSTKLEDSAMYFCASRLRSGRSVNTEAFFGQGTRLTVV.

The rearrangement uses TRBV10-3 and TRBJ1-1; 7 bases are a match to TRBD1. Germline V gene sequence: CDR1 ENHRY, CDR2 SYGVKD. After removal of 1 base from V and 4 bases from J, the junction contained 9 bases not matched to a gene. CDR3 length: 16 amino acids. CDR3 sequence: CAISEWTGKLGTEAFF. Written as DNA, the CDR3 is TGTGCCATCAGTGAGTGGACAGGTAAACTGGGCACTGAAGCTTTCTTT.

The chain carries TRBV5-1 and TRBJ1-1; tentative D call: TRBD1 (6 bases). The germline CDR1 and CDR2 sequences are SGHRS and YFSETQ. The CDR3 consists of 14 residues. The V gene lost 4 bases and the J gene lost 6 bases, with 16 bases spanning the gap. CDR3 in DNA: TGCGCCAGCAGCCGGTCAACAGGGTCCTCTGAAGCTTTCTTT. Translated, it gives CASSRSTGSSEAFF.

This chain joins TRBV5-1 and TRBJ1-1; TRBD1 might be the D (6 bases). The CDR3 has 14 residues. V was shortened by 1 base and J by 3 bases, with 10 bases between the two germline ends. Germline assignment: CDR1 SGHRS and CDR2 YFSETQ. CDR3 protein: CASSLTGRDTEAFF. CDR3 sequence (DNA): TGCGCCAGCAGCTTGACAGGGCGGGACACTGAAGCTTTCTTT.

The rearrangement uses TRBV19 and TRBJ1-5; a weak D match, TRBD1 (6 bases). Germline CDR1 LNHDA, CDR2 SQIVND (reference sequence). V dropped 6 bases and J dropped 0 bases, with 12 bases sitting between them. This CDR3 has 15 residues. CDR3: CASSPEGVSNQPQHF. CDR3 nucleotides: TGTGCCAGTAGCCCTGAGGGGGTTAGCAATCAGCCCCAGCATTTT.

The chain carries TRBV11-2 and TRBJ2-1; 7 bases match TRBD2. V was pared by 5 bases and J by 7 bases, with 14 bases of the junction left unmatched. The CDR3 totals 16 residues. Germline V gene data show CDR1 as SGHAT and CDR2 as FQNNGV. The CDR3 DNA reads as TGTGCCAGCAGCAAACGCCGGCTAGCGGAGGGGAATGAGCAGTTCTTC. It encodes CASSKRRLAEGNEQFF.

The CDR3 nucleotides read TGTGCCAGCAGTCCAGAACCGGGACTAGGAGATACGCAGTATTTT. As protein: CASSPEPGLGDTQYF. The chain recombines TRBV6-5 with TRBJ2-3, with 8 positions matching TRBD2. The CDR3 extends over 15 amino acids. The J segment lost 5 bases and the V segment lost 5 bases, leaving 9 bases of the junction unmatched. Germline V gene lookup returns CDR1 MNHEY and CDR2 SVGAGI.

The chain uses TRBV11-2 and TRBJ2-5; 8 bases fit TRBD2. This CDR3 region has 17 residues. After removal of 5 bases from V and 3 bases from J, the junction contained 14 bases not matched to a gene. Germline V lookup: CDR1 SGHAT, CDR2 FQNNGV. The CDR3 protein is CASSPRTSTQGEETQYF. For the CDR3, the DNA is TGTGCCAGCAGCCCGAGGACTAGCACCCAGGGAGAAGAGACCCAGTACTTC. The full variable domain, with the rest looked up from reference TRBV11-2 and TRBJ2-5, is EAGVAQSPRYKIIEKRQSVAFWCNPISGHATLYWYQQILGQGPKLLIQFQNNGVVDDSQLPKDRFSAERLKGVDSTLKIQPAKLEDSAVYLCASSPRTSTQGEETQYFGPGTRLLVL.

Points on this clone: Likely a read error: the CDR3 ends without its conserved phenylalanine or tryptophan. The rearrangement uses TRBV5-1 and TRBJ2-6; perhaps TRBD2 as D (5 bases). This CDR3 has 15 residues. V was shortened by 4 bases and J by 0 bases, with 8 bases between the two germline ends. The germline gives CDR1 SGHRS, CDR2 YFSETQ. DNA for the CDR3: TGCGCCAGCAGCGGCGGGCTCTCTGGGGCCAACGTCCTGACTTAC. Protein product: CASSGGLSGANVLTY.

The chain carries TRBV28 and TRBJ1-1; D may be TRBD1 (5 bases). Trimming took 4 bases from V and 6 from J, leaving 15 bases between them. The length of the CDR3 is 14 residues. Germline V gene sequence: CDR1 MDHEN, CDR2 SYDVKM. The CDR3 DNA sequence: TGTGCCAGCAGTTCTCAGGGTAGTTGGGCTGAAGCTTTCTTT. Its translation: CASSSQGSWAEAFF.

The genes are TRBV19 and TRBJ1-2, with D hard to call. Trimming stripped 2 bases from V and 6 bases from J, with 19 bases between. The germline V gene encodes CDR1 LNHDA and CDR2 SQIVND (reference sequence). The CDR3 length is 16 residues. CDR3: CASSIRTNSPQHGYTF. In DNA, the CDR3 is TGTGCCAGTAGTATAAGAACAAATTCTCCCCAGCATGGCTACACCTTC. The variable domain in full, completed from reference TRBV19 and TRBJ1-2, reads DGGITQSPKYLFRKEGQNVTLSCEQNLNHDAMYWYRQDPGQGLRLIYYSQIVNDFQKGDIAEGYSVSREKKESFPLTVTSAQKNPTAFYLCASSIRTNSPQHGYTFGSGTRLTVV.

Note on this clone: A read error may produce the germline difference seen at one junction end. The J gene is TRBJ2-7, the V gene TRBV11-2; 9 bases map to TRBD1. This CDR3 is 15 amino acids long. Germline CDR1 and CDR2: SGHAT and FQNNGV. In DNA, the CDR3 is TGTGCCAGCAGACAACCGGGACAGGGTTCCTCCGAGCAGTACTTC. This gives the protein CASRQPGQGSSEQYF. Variable domain in full (rest from reference TRBV11-2 and TRBJ2-7): EAGVAQSPRYKIIEKRQSVAFWCNPISGHATLYWYQQILGQGPKLLIQFQNNGVVDDSQLPKDRFSAERLKGVDSTLKIQPAKLEDSAVYLCASRQPGQGSSEQYFGPGTRLTVT.

The V gene is TRBV28, the J gene TRBJ1-2; possibly TRBD1 for D (5 bases). Germline V gene sequence: CDR1 MDHEN, CDR2 SYDVKM. With 3 bases removed from V and 6 bases from J, the gap between germline ends came to 17 bases. This CDR3 has 15 amino acids. This CDR3 is CASSFAGRGAHGYTF. DNA of the CDR3: TGTGCCAGCAGTTTTGCCGGTAGGGGTGCCCATGGCTACACCTTC.

The CDR3 reads CASSEYPGTGGADTQYF. The CDR3 DNA reads as TGTGCCAGCAGTGAATATCCCGGGACAGGGGGTGCAGATACGCAGTATTTT. The chain couples TRBV25-1 to TRBJ2-3; TRBD1 matches 11 bases. Germline-derived CDR1 and CDR2 are MGHDK and SYGVNS. J gave up 4 bases and V 0 bases, and 6 bases lay outside the gene matches. The CDR3 is made up of 17 amino acids.